Below are 15 T cell receptor beta chains sequenced from a single sample in a study of blood T cell repertoires in COVID-19. Generated by immunoSEQ multiplex PCR, the TCRdb table keeps only in-frame clones and is missing some. This table holds 130,000 to 150,000 clones, 84% found once. Material: peripheral blood. These TCRs come from a human donor in a cohort sampled during active COVID-19.

This clone has just one count. The V and J genes are TRBV19 and TRBJ1-1; possibly TRBD1 for D (6 bases). From germline, CDR1 is LNHDA and CDR2 SQIVND (reference sequence). The CDR3 extends over 14 amino acids. V was trimmed by 6 bases and J by 1 base, leaving 12 bases between them. The CDR3 nucleotides are TGTGCCAGTAGCGTAACGGGACAGAACACTGAAGCTTTCTTT. This sequence encodes CASSVTGQNTEAFF.

The chain joins TRBV12-5 to TRBJ1-5, with D possibly TRBD1 on 6 matching bases. The CDR3 is 15 residues long. Per the germline V gene, CDR1 is LGHNT and CDR2 is FRNRAP. V lost 0 bases and J lost 7, with 13 bases in between. The CDR3 DNA follows: TGTGCTAGTGGTTTGGTACAGGCAGGGGTGCAGCCCCAGCATTTT. Protein product: CASGLVQAGVQPQHF.

The V gene is TRBV7-2, the J gene TRBJ2-6; 7 bases are a match to TRBD1. The CDR3 sequence is 17 residues long. V was clipped by 4 bases and J by 0 bases; unmatched bases: 6. Germline assignment: CDR1 SGHTA and CDR2 FQGNSA. Here the CDR3 DNA reads TGTGCCAGCAGCTCCCGGGACAGTTTCTCTGGGGCCAACGTCCTGACTTTC. Translated, it gives CASSSRDSFSGANVLTF.

The chain employs TRBV7-2 and TRBJ1-2; 8 nucleotides agree with TRBD1. The V gene end was trimmed by 0 bases and the J gene end by 8 bases; junction bases not matched to a gene: 8. This CDR3 is 15 amino acids long. Germline V gene data show CDR1 as SGHTA and CDR2 as FQGNSA. CDR3 coding DNA: TGTGCCAGCAGCTTAGCCCGGACAGGGAGCGGCGGCTACACCTTC. Its protein product is CASSLARTGSGGYTF.

This chain connects TRBV5-4 to TRBJ2-5, with 10 positions matching TRBD2. The CDR3 contains 17 residues. Germline CDR1 and CDR2: SGHNT and YYREEE (reference sequence). Losses at the gene ends were 4 bases for V and 5 bases for J; bases not matched to a gene: 14. CDR3 protein: CASSPGGGAGGLETQYF. CDR3 DNA sequence: TGTGCCAGCAGCCCGGGCGGTGGAGCGGGGGGGCTGGAGACCCAGTACTTC.

DNA of the CDR3: TGTGCCAGCTCACCGAGTCAGGGCCAATGGCCCCAGCATTTT. This encodes CASSPSQGQWPQHF. The chain recombines TRBV18 with TRBJ1-5, with TRBD1 as a possible D gene (5 bases). The germline V gene encodes CDR1 KGHSH and CDR2 LQKENI. V lost 3 bases and J 9 bases, leaving 15 bases between the germline ends. This CDR3 has 14 residues.

The CDR3 region is CASPDRGWGKAFF. CDR3 in DNA: TGTGCCAGCCCGGACAGGGGATGGGGCAAAGCTTTCTTT. This chain connects TRBV19 to TRBJ1-1, with 9 positions matching TRBD1. The germline CDR1 and CDR2 sequences are LNHDA and SQIVND (reference sequence). The CDR3 has 13 residues. The J segment lost 9 bases and the V segment lost 9 bases, leaving 11 bases of the junction unmatched.

The chain employs TRBV11-3 and TRBJ1-1, with unresolved D. V was trimmed by 5 bases and J by 3 bases, leaving 7 bases between them. The CDR3 spans 12 residues. The germline CDR1 and CDR2 sequences are SGHNT and YENEEA. CDR3 amino acids: CASSPRDTEAFF. For the CDR3, the DNA is TGTGCCAGCAGCCCCCGCGACACTGAAGCTTTCTTT.

This chain links TRBV19 with TRBJ2-4; D may be TRBD1 (5 bases). The germline gives CDR1 LNHDA, CDR2 SQIVND (reference sequence). The CDR3 has 14 amino acids. The V end was cut by 5 bases, the J end by 0 bases, with 8 bases between. The CDR3 protein is CASSVTGAKNIQYF. In DNA form, the CDR3 reads TGTGCCAGTAGTGTTACAGGAGCCAAAAACATTCAGTACTTC.

The chain couples TRBV5-4 to TRBJ2-1; perhaps TRBD1 as D (7 bases). CDR1 is SGHNT, CDR2 YYREEE, per germline (reference sequence). V gave up 0 bases and J gave up 10 bases, with 11 bases separating them. The CDR3 is made up of 13 amino acids. The CDR3 sequence is CASSLVEGAEQFF. CDR3 coding DNA: TGTGCCAGCAGCTTGGTGGAGGGGGCAGAGCAGTTCTTC.

This clone was observed a few times. The chain uses TRBV6-1 and TRBJ2-7; TRBD1 agrees at 8 bases. The CDR3 loop spans 14 amino acids. The trim removed 6 bases at V and 2 bases at J, leaving 6 bases unmatched. Per germline, CDR1 MNHNS and CDR2 SASEGT. The CDR3 DNA reads as TGTGCCAGCAGACAGGGGGTAGGTCCCTACGAGCAGTACTTC. It encodes CASRQGVGPYEQYF.

On this clone itself: Within the sample, other DNA sequences also encode this same CDR3. This chain uses TRBV5-1 with TRBJ2-1, with 7 bases identical to TRBD1. Germline V lookup: CDR1 SGHRS, CDR2 YFSETQ. This CDR3 is 13 amino acids long. Germline trimming cut 4 bases from V and 4 bases from J; bases unmatched to any gene: 2. The chain's CDR3 is CASSLDRYNEQFF. The CDR3, as DNA: TGCGCCAGCAGCCTGGACAGGTACAATGAGCAGTTCTTC. The entire variable domain, with the rest obtained from reference TRBV5-1 and TRBJ2-1, is as follows: KAGVTQTPRYLIKTRGQQVTLSCSPISGHRSVSWYQQTPGQGLQFLFEYFSETQRNKGNFPGRFSGRQFSNSRSEMNVSTLELGDSALYLCASSLDRYNEQFFGPGTRLTVL.

This sequence joins TRBV5-8 and TRBJ1-1, with 7 bases lining up with TRBD1. The ends lost 5 bases at V and 0 bases at J; junction bases unmatched: 13. The germline V gene has CDR1 SGHTS and CDR2 YDEGEE. This CDR3 spans 17 amino acids. The CDR3 DNA reads TGTGCCAGCAGTAGGCCAAAACAGGGGTGGGTGAACACTGAAGCTTTCTTT. This sequence encodes CASSRPKQGWVNTEAFF. Supplemented by reference TRBV5-8 and TRBJ1-1, the full variable domain reads EAGVTQSPTHLIKTRGQQATLRCSPISGHTSVYWYQQALGLGLQFLLWYDEGEERNRGNFPPRFSGRQFPNYSSELNVNALELEDSALYLCASSRPKQGWVNTEAFFGQGTRLTVV.

This clone has ten or more counts. CDR3 region: CASSPRQGSYGYTF. The CDR3 DNA sequence: TGTGCCAGCAGCCCCCGGCAGGGGAGCTATGGCTACACCTTC. The chain has TRBV3-1 (or the pseudogene TRBV3-2) and TRBJ1-2, with D possibly matching TRBD1 (6 bases). The CDR3 sequence is 14 residues long. The V gene lost 4 bases and the J gene lost 4 bases, with 13 bases spanning the gap. Germline V lookup: CDR1 LGHDT, CDR2 YNNKEL (reference sequence).

This clone was recorded once. The chain is built from TRBV12-5 and TRBJ1-1; the D gene is possibly TRBD1 (6 bases). The V end was cut by 3 bases, the J end by 4 bases, with 21 bases between. The CDR3 covers 17 residues. The germline V gene encodes CDR1 LGHNT and CDR2 FRNRAP. The CDR3: CASGFRADERGGTEAFF. CDR3 in DNA: TGTGCTAGTGGTTTCCGCGCCGATGAGAGGGGGGGCACTGAAGCTTTCTTT.